These T cell receptor beta chains were read from a single sample in a study of T cell repertoires in aging, cancer and after chemotherapy. TCRdb independently ran MiXCR on the multiplex PCR reads; one entry per CDR3 protein. Of fewer than 2,000 distinct CDR3 sequences listed, 20% to 25% are singletons. The source material was blood. These receptors all stem from a human donor with a solid tumor. The conserved cysteine and the conserved F or W are not part of the CDR3 here. Each record gives: V gene, J gene, CDR3 protein.

TRBV27	TRBJ2-3	ASRPSGTDTQY
TRBV30	TRBJ2-3	AWGYSGGDSDTQY
TRBV20-1	TRBJ2-3	SAFPLAEGTDTQY
TRBV20-1	TRBJ1-1	SARRTEAF
TRBV6-1	TRBJ2-1	ASAALAQAINEQF
TRBV5-6	TRBJ2-6	ASSAAGHPGANVLT
TRBV29-1	TRBJ1-3	SVAPGIGNTIY
TRBV29-1	TRBJ1-2	SVETTGQGVEDYGYT
TRBV20-1	TRBJ2-3	SAPTGLPTDTQY
TRBV20-1	TRBJ2-1	SADTTGYNEQF
TRBV30	TRBJ2-7	AWSQPSGSGYEQY
TRBV27	TRBJ2-2	ASSLSLAGADTGELF
TRBV7-3	TRBJ2-5	ASSLVGGTETQY
TRBV19	TRBJ2-1	ASSIPGTSGSIDEQF
TRBV30	TRBJ2-7	AWSVNRGEQY
TRBV20-1	TRBJ2-7	SAFPEREASYEQY
TRBV20-1	TRBJ2-1	SATIKPGLAAYNEQF
TRBV7-2	TRBJ2-5	ASGAGAGAVETQY
TRBV5-6	TRBJ2-1	ASSWGADNEQF
TRBV19	TRBJ1-5	ASSVYGFPHQPQH
TRBV6-2/TRBV6-3	TRBJ1-5	ASRSQLNQPQH
TRBV27	TRBJ2-3	ASSLFGGGIDTQY
TRBV12-5	TRBJ2-7	ASGPRAGVGYEQY
TRBV18	TRBJ2-3	ASSLGLAAPDTQY
TRBV7-2	TRBJ2-3	ASSQSGDTQY
TRBV27	TRBJ2-7	ASRAGYPGNEQY
TRBV7-9	TRBJ2-5	ASAQDSHRGETQY
TRBV28	TRBJ2-7	ASSTPPGGQNDYEQY
TRBV20-1	TRBJ1-5	SADGDSNQPQH
TRBV15	TRBJ1-6	ATSRDITGGWNNSPLH
TRBV10-3	TRBJ2-7	AIKEREEYEQY
TRBV12-3/TRBV12-4	TRBJ1-4	ASRDGWSEKLF
TRBV7-2	TRBJ2-7	ASSLGQGPSYEQY
TRBV6-5	TRBJ1-3	ASRPGTNGNTIY
TRBV27	TRBJ2-1	ASSTIQGTEQF
TRBV6-5	TRBJ1-2	ASSRQGNYGYT
TRBV6-5	TRBJ2-5	ASSYLAGLRETQY
TRBV7-2	TRBJ1-3	ASSSNSGNTIY
TRBV7-2	TRBJ2-3	ASSLAPGRGKY
TRBV20-1	TRBJ2-1	SARCSGSNEQF
TRBV5-1	TRBJ2-3	ASSFRERDTQY
TRBV6-2/TRBV6-3	TRBJ1-6	ASSYDRVAGYNSPLH
TRBV5-6	TRBJ2-3	ASSWTSPTDTQY
TRBV20-1	TRBJ2-5	SAPLGREVGETQY
TRBV6-6	TRBJ2-7	ASTGLAGNSYEQY
TRBV5-6	TRBJ2-1	ASSGGLAAPHEQF